Given below is one T cell receptor (beta chain) in context. Its target antigen remains unknown. No clone much larger than this one lies a single base away; base qualities are absent. Including the terminal cysteine and phenylalanine, the CDR3 comprises 15 residues. Only the CDR3 DNA stays, 45 bases, in frame from base 1. V was cut back by 5 bases and J by 2 bases, leaving a gap of 10 bases between them. The germline V gene gives CDR1 as MDHEN and CDR2 as SYDVKM. The immunoSEQ Assay, a bias-controlled multiplex PCR, was used to amplify TCRbeta CDR3 regions from genomic DNA. The paper's data handling went like this. The number of nucleated cells in each sample was estimated by amplification of reference gene primers within the assay. Sequence reads were collapsed and filtered to measure the absolute abundance of every unique TCRbeta CDR3 rearrangement. Productive Simpson clonality was computed per sample as the square root of Simpson's diversity index over productive rearrangements. Entries here come from immuneACCESS through TCRdb and include only in-frame sequences with V and J called. Some clones fail to appear in such tables; in the studies checked, an unresolved V gene covers under half of the shortfall, and the cause of the remainder is unknown. D and trimming come from the DNA, and the V and J calls and clone size come from that table. This sample gives 90,000 or so clones in total; roughly nine tenths of them show up just once. The leading ten clones occupy approximately 16% of the sample.

The sample is drawn from a study of blood T cell repertoires in COVID-19 (TCRdb year 2020). About the investigation overall: Samples from collaborators originated in the United States, Italy and Spain and spanned both the acute and convalescent phases of COVID-19. The prospective study material was composed of cDNA or gDNA derived from T cells, B-cell-depleted T cells, or PBMCs. The dataset comprised deeply sampled blood TCRbeta repertoires from subjects exposed to, actively infected with, or recovered from COVID-19. A freely available public database, intended as a resource for researchers studying the immune response to SARS-CoV-2, is where the repertoires were released. The samples were drawn from two sources: the first 160 participants of the ongoing ImmuneRACE study, and some 1,300 subjects contributed by 6 global collaborators. The sample metadata nearly always contained a de-identified subject ID, COVID-19 status, age in years and sex. Where available, HLA class I and class II types were taken from metadata supplied by the sample provider and were not determined by assay-based typing.

Broad study findings and their caveats: The quantity of clinical and demographic metadata differed by source and by participant and was supplied without curation.

One collaborating source in Seattle enrolled patients while the patients were actively infected and followed the patients over time throughout the course of disease. Whole blood was collected in K2EDTA tubes by collaborating institutions according to the institutions' own protocols. For TCRbeta analysis, collaborators shipped samples in one of three forms: frozen whole blood, isolated PBMCs, or DNA extracted from either of those sample types. In this chain, TRBV28 is recombined with TRBJ2-6; the D region possibly corresponds to TRBD1 (6 bases align). Specimen: peripheral blood. The TCR sequence derives from a woman in her fifties or sixties with COVID-19, enrolled during active disease. The nucleotide sequence reads TGTGCCAGCAGTGTACAGGGTCCTGGGGCCAACGTCCTGACTTTC. Translated, it gives CASSVQGPGANVLTF.